The 3 T cell receptor beta chains listed next were all sequenced from one sample in a study of T cell responses to AZD1222 COVID-19 vaccine. The repertoire was sequenced with immunoSEQ multiplex PCR; TCRdb's copy has only in-frame clones and lacks some. Of approximately 150,000 clones in the sample, approximately 92% were seen once. Sequencing used peripheral blood, obtained on day 0 of AZD1222 vaccination. The receptors were sampled from an adult in good health.

V and J are TRBV20-1 and TRBJ1-1; weak D call: TRBD1 (5 bases). CDR1 is DFQATT and CDR2 is SNEGSKA in the germline V gene (reference sequence). This CDR3 is built from 14 residues. V was clipped by 3 bases and J by 1 base, with 12 bases between them. The CDR3 region is CSASGVQGNTEAFF. CDR3 in DNA: TGCAGTGCTAGTGGGGTGCAGGGGAACACTGAAGCTTTCTTT.

This clone showed up just a few times. The V and J genes are TRBV19 and TRBJ2-3; no clear D gene. The CDR3 loop spans 15 amino acids. Germline V gives CDR1 LNHDA, CDR2 SQIVND (reference sequence). V was pared by 2 bases and J by 2 bases, with 11 bases between. The CDR3: CASSILGMSTDTQYF. In DNA form, the CDR3 reads TGTGCCAGTAGTATACTGGGGATGTCCACAGATACGCAGTATTTT.

The V and J genes are TRBV7-9 and TRBJ1-1; the D is unclear. The CDR3 totals 13 residues. V shed 3 bases and J shed 6 bases, with 11 bases lying between them. Germline V gene sequence: CDR1 SEHNR, CDR2 FQNEAQ (reference sequence). The CDR3: CASSFLGISEAFF. Here the CDR3 DNA reads TGTGCCAGCAGCTTCCTTGGGATTTCTGAAGCTTTCTTT.